A selection of T cell receptor beta chains follows, all from one sample in a study of cytomegalovirus exposure and HLA in healthy donors. Here immunoSEQ multiplex PCR was the method, and the copy in TCRdb shows in-frame clones only, minus some. The sample table includes over 150,000 clones. The material sequenced was PBMCs. These receptors were taken from a boy aged 5-17 years in good health and CMV-seronegative. Both conserved end residues are part of each CDR3. Fields, in order: V gene, J gene, D gene, CDR3 protein, CDR3 DNA. The D gene is left open where the match is weak.

TRBV6-5	TRBJ1-6	-	CASRPDRFNNSPLHF	TGTGCCAGCAGGCCCGACAGGTTTAATAATTCGCCCCTCCACTTT
TRBV30	TRBJ2-1	-	CAWSVLRRSYNEQFF	TGTGCCTGGAGTGTACTCCGGAGGTCCTACAATGAGCAGTTCTTC
TRBV19	TRBJ1-4	-	CASSPQEIKGINEKLFF	TGTGCCAGTAGTCCCCAGGAAATTAAGGGGATTAATGAAAAACTGTTTTTT
TRBV6-5	TRBJ1-1	TRBD1	CASIKRGQTEAFF	TGTGCCAGCATTAAAAGGGGGCAAACTGAAGCTTTCTTT
TRBV6-6	TRBJ2-7	-	CASSPARWDEQYF	TGTGCCAGCAGCCCTGCTAGGTGGGACGAGCAGTACTTC
TRBV30	TRBJ2-3	-	CAWTAASTDTQYF	TGTGCCTGGACAGCGGCGAGCACAGATACGCAGTATTTT
TRBV14	TRBJ2-2	-	CASSGPGLPGGELFF	TGTGCCAGCAGCGGTCCGGGACTCCCTGGAGGGGAGCTGTTTTTT
TRBV5-1	TRBJ2-1	-	CASSLQGPYNEQFF	TGCGCCAGCAGCCTGCAGGGCCCCTACAATGAGCAGTTCTTC
TRBV6-5	TRBJ1-2	TRBD1	CASRTGTGGYYGYTF	TGTGCCAGCAGAACCGGGACAGGGGGCTACTATGGCTACACCTTC
TRBV28	TRBJ2-7	-	CASRPRTGTYEQYF	TGTGCCAGCAGACCCCGAACAGGCACCTACGAGCAGTACTTC
TRBV5-1	TRBJ2-2	-	CASSPLEAGELFF	TGCGCCAGCAGCCCCCTTGAGGCCGGGGAGCTGTTTTTT
TRBV28	TRBJ2-3	TRBD2	CASSSQRGGPTDTQYF	TGTGCCAGCAGTTCCCAGCGGGGGGGACCCACAGATACGCAGTATTTT
TRBV6-5	TRBJ2-3	-	CASNQGQTSDTQYF	TGTGCCAGCAACCAGGGCCAAACTTCAGATACGCAGTATTTT
TRBV11-2	TRBJ2-1	TRBD1	CASSLETGGSYNEQFF	TGTGCCAGCAGCTTAGAGACAGGGGGCTCCTACAATGAGCAGTTCTTC
TRBV11-3	TRBJ2-7	-	CASSFESGIHFYEQYF	TGTGCCAGCAGCTTCGAGTCCGGTATCCACTTCTACGAGCAGTACTTC
TRBV7-9	TRBJ2-1	TRBD2	CASSFGTRGVDEQFF	TGTGCCAGCAGCTTCGGGACTAGGGGCGTCGATGAGCAGTTCTTC
TRBV18	TRBJ2-7	TRBD2	CASSPPGLAYEQYF	TGTGCCAGCTCACCCCCGGGACTAGCTTACGAGCAGTACTTC
TRBV5-4	TRBJ2-3	TRBD2	CASSTSGSGVTDTQYF	TGTGCCAGCAGCACCTCGGGTAGCGGGGTCACAGATACGCAGTATTTT
TRBV6-5	TRBJ2-7	-	CASRQVDEQYF	TGTGCCAGCAGACAAGTGGACGAGCAGTACTTC